This T cell receptor beta chain emerged from a study of blood T cell repertoires in COVID-19. Across the study: The analysed material was cDNA or gDNA that came from T cells, B-cell-depleted T cells, or PBMCs.

The table lists this clone with a count of one. The protocol was immunoSEQ multiplex PCR, while the TCRdb copy is restricted to in-frame clones and leaves out a portion. The sample includes some 150,000 clones, about 85% seen only once; the top ten take roughly 1.1%. Trimming stripped 7 bases from V and 11 bases from J, with 18 bases between. The CDR3 sequence is 13 residues long. This clonotype was obtained from a man between 60 and 70 years old who had recovered from COVID-19. This chain connects TRBV12-3 or TRBV12-4 to TRBJ1-3; tentatively, D is TRBD1 (6 bases). Sequencing was carried out using peripheral blood. CDR3 region: CASTISTGGAIYF. The CDR3 DNA reads as TGTGCCAGCACCATATCGACAGGAGGTGCCATATATTTT.